This T cell receptor (beta chain) stems from a study of molecular identifiers for immune sequencing clone quantification. This CDR3 region has 15 residues. Germline V gives CDR1 SEHNR, CDR2 FQNEAQ (reference sequence). A remark on this clonotype: The junction shows a germline mismatch at one end, possibly a read error.

TCRdb itself ran the PCR reads through MiXCR, one entry per CDR3 protein. The table has around 480,000 distinct CDR3 sequences, about a fifth seen once. The specimen was naive CD8+ T cells from blood, with Jurkat cell RNA spiked in. Noted subset: FACS-sorted CD8+CD4-CCR7+CD45RA+ naive T cells. The sequence derives from a human donor in good health. Some libraries in this study had Jurkat cell RNA spiked in. J is TRBJ2-4 and V is TRBV7-9; D possibly corresponds to TRBD1 (6 bases). The CDR3 sequence is CAISHLQGAKNIQYF. CDR3 coding DNA: TGTGCCATCAGCCATTTGCAGGGGGCCAAAAACATTCAGTACTTC.